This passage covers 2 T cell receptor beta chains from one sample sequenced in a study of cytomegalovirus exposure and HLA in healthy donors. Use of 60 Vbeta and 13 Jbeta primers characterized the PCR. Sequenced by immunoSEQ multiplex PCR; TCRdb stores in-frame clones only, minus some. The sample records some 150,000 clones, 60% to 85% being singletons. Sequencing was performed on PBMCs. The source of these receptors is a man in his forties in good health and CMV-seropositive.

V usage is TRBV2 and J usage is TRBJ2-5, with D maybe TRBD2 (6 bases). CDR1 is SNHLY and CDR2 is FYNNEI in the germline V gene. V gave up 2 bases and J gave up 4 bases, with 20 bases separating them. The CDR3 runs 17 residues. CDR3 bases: TGTGCCAGCAGTGAAAAATGGGGGGAGGCTAGCAGAGAGACCCAGTACTTC. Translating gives CASSEKWGEASRETQYF.

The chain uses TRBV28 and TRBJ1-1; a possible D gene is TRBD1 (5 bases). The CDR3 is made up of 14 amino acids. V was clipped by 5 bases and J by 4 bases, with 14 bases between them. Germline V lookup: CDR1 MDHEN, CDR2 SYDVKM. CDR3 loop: CASSPPSTGTEAFF. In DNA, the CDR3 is TGTGCCAGCAGTCCTCCCAGTACAGGCACTGAAGCTTTCTTT.